Below, one T cell receptor (beta chain) is given with its context. This sample was included in a study of technical replicates of blood from a handful of donors. Sequencing was performed with immunoSEQ multiplex PCR; in TCRdb, only in-frame clones are kept and a portion is missing. This sample has about 80,000 clones; approximately 96% occur once, and the top ten carry roughly 0.35%. Germline V gene lookup returns CDR1 LNHDA and CDR2 SQIVND (reference sequence). This CDR3 is 14 amino acids long. Trimming shortened V by 8 bases and J by 1 base, and 12 bases separated the two germline ends. The TCR was taken from a human donor in good health. Sample: T cells isolated from PBMCs. This chain uses TRBV19 with TRBJ1-3; maybe TRBD1 (6 bases). The CDR3 nucleotides read TGTGCCAGTGGGGTCAGGGGATCTGGAAACACCATATATTTT. Protein sequence: CASGVRGSGNTIYF.